This passage covers 24 T cell receptor beta chains from one sample sequenced in a study of T cell repertoires in ileal Crohn's disease. Assay used: immunoSEQ multiplex PCR; TCRdb lists only in-frame clones, some missing. In the table there are more than 1,300 clones, over 60% of which are singletons. Time point described: neoterminal ileum biopsy at postoperative endoscopy, about 6 months after surgery. The source material was ileal tissue. These receptors all come from an adult with Crohn's disease.

The gene calls are TRBV2 and TRBJ2-3; D not resolved. Germline V gene lookup returns CDR1 SNHLY and CDR2 FYNNEI. V was trimmed by 6 bases and J by 7 bases, leaving 8 bases between them. There are 11 residues in the CDR3. CDR3: CASSAPNTQYF. DNA of the CDR3: TGTGCCAGCAGCGCCCCGAATACGCAGTATTTT.

This chain links TRBV19 with TRBJ2-4; 9 bases map to TRBD1. The CDR3 totals 15 residues. The germline V gene encodes CDR1 LNHDA and CDR2 SQIVND (reference sequence). J lost 2 bases, V lost 5 bases, and 4 bases had no gene match. CDR3 in amino acids: CASSPGTGPKNIQYF. The CDR3 nucleotides read TGTGCCAGTAGTCCCGGGACAGGGCCCAAAAACATTCAGTACTTC.

This chain links TRBV6-1 with TRBJ2-7; TRBD2 might be the D (6 bases). In germline, CDR1 is MNHNS, CDR2 SASEGT. Trimming took off 6 bases at V and 0 bases at J, with 15 bases between the two ends. The CDR3 has 15 amino acids. CDR3 amino acids: CASSGIGGSSYEQYF. In DNA form, the CDR3 reads TGTGCCAGCAGCGGTATCGGGGGAAGCTCCTACGAGCAGTACTTC.

The chain carries TRBV5-1 and TRBJ2-5, with unresolved D. Trimming removed 2 bases at V and 5 bases at J, with 10 bases between. This CDR3 comprises 13 residues. CDR1 and CDR2 (germline): SGHRS, YFSETQ. CDR3 coding DNA: TGCGCCAGCAGCTTAAATGTTGGGGAGACCCAGTACTTC. It is translated as CASSLNVGETQYF. The full variable domain, in which reference TRBV5-1 and TRBJ2-5 provide the parts outside the CDR3, is KAGVTQTPRYLIKTRGQQVTLSCSPISGHRSVSWYQQTPGQGLQFLFEYFSETQRNKGNFPGRFSGRQFSNSRSEMNVSTLELGDSALYLCASSLNVGETQYFGPGTRLLVL.

The CDR3, as DNA: TGTGCCAGTAGCCTAATTGGACAGAACACCGGGGAGCTGTTTTTT. Translation: CASSLIGQNTGELFF. The chain uses TRBV19 and TRBJ2-2; possibly TRBD1 for D (5 bases). The CDR3 loop spans 15 amino acids. Looked up from germline, CDR1 is LNHDA and CDR2 is SQIVND (reference sequence). Trimming left V 6 bases short and J 1 base short, with 12 bases between. Variable domain in full (rest from reference TRBV19 and TRBJ2-2): DGGITQSPKYLFRKEGQNVTLSCEQNLNHDAMYWYRQDPGQGLRLIYYSQIVNDFQKGDIAEGYSVSREKKESFPLTVTSAQKNPTAFYLCASSLIGQNTGELFFGEGSRLTVL.

The chain is built from TRBV4-1 and TRBJ1-5; D gene uncertain. The germline CDR1 and CDR2 sequences are MGHRA and YSYEKL. V was cut by 1 base and J by 7 bases, with 11 bases left in between. The CDR3 length is 14 residues. In DNA form, the CDR3 reads TGCGCCAGCAGCCAAGGCTCTTGGGTGCAGCCCCAGCATTTT. Translated, it gives CASSQGSWVQPQHF.

The chain carries TRBV27 and TRBJ1-5; possible D gene TRBD1, 6 bases. CDR1 is MNHEY and CDR2 is SMNVEV in the germline V gene (reference sequence). The CDR3 runs 13 residues. V lost 6 bases, J lost 10 bases, and 16 bases lay in between. DNA of the CDR3: TGTGCCAGCAGCCTAGGGGGGAGTCTTCCCCAGCATTTT. Translating it yields CASSLGGSLPQHF.

V is TRBV6-4 and J is TRBJ1-6; D remains unclear. Germline V gives CDR1 MRHNA, CDR2 SNTAGT. This CDR3 contains 13 residues. V lost 2 bases to trimming and J lost 5 bases, with 4 bases between them. In nucleotides, the CDR3 is TGTGCCAGCAGTGACAGGGATAATTCACCCCTCCACTTT. Translation gives CASSDRDNSPLHF.

Here the CDR3 DNA reads TGTGCCAGCAGTGAGAGACAGGAGAACACTGAAGCTTTCTTT. As protein: CASSERQENTEAFF. The rearrangement joins TRBV6-1 to TRBJ1-1; D is possibly TRBD1 (6 bases). From germline, CDR1 is MNHNS and CDR2 SASEGT. The CDR3 consists of 14 residues. Trimming removed 3 bases from V and 1 base from J, with 9 bases in between.

The V gene is TRBV5-1, the J gene TRBJ1-1; D call uncertain. Looked up from germline, CDR1 is SGHRS and CDR2 is YFSETQ. V lost 8 bases and J 2 bases, leaving 1 base between the germline ends. The CDR3 has 9 amino acids. The chain's CDR3 is CASNTEAFF. In DNA form, the CDR3 reads TGCGCCAGTAACACTGAAGCTTTCTTT.

The chain couples TRBV25-1 to TRBJ2-5; tentatively, D is TRBD1 (6 bases). Germline V gives CDR1 MGHDK, CDR2 SYGVNS. This CDR3 is 13 amino acids long. Deletions cut 6 bases from V and 5 bases from J, with 13 bases between. The CDR3 bases are TGTGCCAGCAGCTTACAGGGCTTGGAGACCCAGTACTTC. This translates into CASSLQGLETQYF.

This clone was counted only a few times. The genes are TRBV14 and TRBJ2-5; D not certain. CDR1 SGHDN and CDR2 FVKESK come from the germline V gene. The CDR3 is 15 amino acids. V was shortened by 0 bases and J by 0 bases, with 8 bases between the two germline ends. The CDR3 reads CASSQDGGYQETQYF. CDR3 DNA sequence: TGTGCCAGCAGCCAAGATGGCGGCTACCAAGAGACCCAGTACTTC.

This clone was counted once. The chain links TRBV18 to TRBJ1-2; the D gene is possibly TRBD1 (5 bases). The CDR3 is 12 residues long. Between the trimmed V and J ends, which lost 2 bases and 4 bases, there was a span of 5 bases. Germline V lookup: CDR1 KGHSH, CDR2 LQKENI. Here the CDR3 DNA reads TGTGCCAGCTCACCAGACAGCTATGGCTACACCTTC. Translating gives CASSPDSYGYTF.

This clone has more than one count but fewer than ten. This rearrangement joins TRBV2 to TRBJ2-7; D unresolved. V lost 7 bases and J lost 3, with 13 bases in between. CDR1 is SNHLY and CDR2 is FYNNEI in the germline V gene. This CDR3 has 13 amino acids. CDR3 DNA: TGTGCCAGCACCCCCCCCTTGGGCTACGAGCAGTACTTC. Translated: CASTPPLGYEQYF.

The chain has TRBV14 and TRBJ2-4; tentative D call: TRBD1 (6 bases). The CDR3 spans 16 residues. V was clipped by 3 bases and J by 0 bases, with 12 bases between them. Germline V gene data show CDR1 as SGHDN and CDR2 as FVKESK. The DNA for the CDR3 is TGTGCCAGCAGCCAGCCTACAGGGTTAGCCAAAAACATTCAGTACTTC. This codes for CASSQPTGLAKNIQYF.

V and J are TRBV6-4 and TRBJ2-2; D gene uncertain. V was cut by 2 bases and J by 3 bases, with 4 bases left in between. Germline V gene data show CDR1 as MRHNA and CDR2 as SNTAGT. The CDR3 totals 13 residues. CDR3 in DNA: TGTGCCAGCAGTGACAGGGACACCGGGGAGCTGTTTTTT. Its translation is CASSDRDTGELFF.

This clone was seen a single time. The rearrangement links TRBV15 to TRBJ1-3; D is uncertain. V was cut by 3 bases and J by 2 bases, with 8 bases left in between. CDR1 and CDR2 (germline): LNHNV, YYDKDF (reference sequence). The CDR3 covers 14 residues. In DNA, the CDR3 is TGTGCCACCAGCAGGGGTGGAGCTGGAAACACCATATATTTT. Protein sequence: CATSRGGAGNTIYF.

CDR3 region: CSVGPGGQETQYF. For the CDR3, the DNA is TGCAGCGTTGGGCCGGGGGGCCAAGAGACCCAGTACTTC. The chain is built from TRBV29-1 and TRBJ2-5; TRBD2 matches 7 bases. CDR1 and CDR2 (germline): SQVTM, ANQGSEA. There are 13 residues in the CDR3. The trim removed 4 bases at V and 1 base at J, leaving 3 bases unmatched.

This rearrangement joins TRBV5-1 to TRBJ2-4; TRBD2 is a possible D gene (6 bases). Germline lookup yields CDR1 SGHRS and CDR2 YFSETQ. The CDR3 is 15 amino acids. V was shortened by 4 bases and J by 0 bases, with 11 bases between the two germline ends. CDR3 bases: TGCGCCAGCAGCGGTACGGGAGTAGCCAAAAACATTCAGTACTTC. As protein: CASSGTGVAKNIQYF.

The rearrangement joins TRBV10-3 to TRBJ2-3; D gene unclear. This CDR3 is 12 amino acids long. From germline, CDR1 is ENHRY and CDR2 SYGVKD. V gave up 2 bases and J gave up 6 bases, with 6 bases separating them. CDR3 bases: TGTGCCATCAGTGAGAATTCCGATACGCAGTATTTT. Its translation is CAISENSDTQYF.

The chain uses TRBV5-6 and TRBJ2-7, with a tentative D call TRBD2 (6 bases). Germline V lookup: CDR1 SGHDT, CDR2 YYEEEE. The CDR3 loop spans 14 amino acids. V was pared by 3 bases and J by 4 bases, with 14 bases between. The CDR3 sequence: CASSSGTRSYEQYF. The CDR3 DNA follows: TGTGCCAGCAGCTCCGGGACTCGAAGTTACGAGCAGTACTTC.

This clone came up once. J is TRBJ2-3 and V is TRBV29-1, with D unclear. Germline V gene data show CDR1 as SQVTM and CDR2 as ANQGSEA. Trimming cost V 6 bases and J 0 bases, with 4 bases left between them. The CDR3 runs to 11 residues. The CDR3 protein is CSVDSTDTQYF. For the CDR3, the DNA is TGCAGCGTCGACAGCACAGATACGCAGTATTTT.

There are a few counts of this clone. The chain joins TRBV7-9 to TRBJ1-1, with D uncertain. V lost 3 bases and J 0 bases, leaving 5 bases between the germline ends. This CDR3 has 13 residues. CDR1 SEHNR and CDR2 FQNEAQ come from the germline V gene (reference sequence). CDR3 coding DNA: TGTGCCAGCAGCTTTTTCTTGAACACTGAAGCTTTCTTT. Its translation: CASSFFLNTEAFF.

This chain connects TRBV27 to TRBJ2-1; possibly TRBD2 for D (5 bases). V was pared by 6 bases and J by 2 bases, with 17 bases between. Germline V lookup: CDR1 MNHEY, CDR2 SMNVEV (reference sequence). This CDR3 has 16 residues. The CDR3 sequence: CASSHTVDSAYNEQFF. CDR3 in DNA: TGTGCCAGCAGCCATACGGTGGACTCCGCCTACAATGAGCAGTTCTTC.